The 20 T cell receptor beta chains below come from one sample, sequenced in a study of spatial heterogeneity in lung cancer. One entry per CDR3 protein, called by TCRdb with MiXCR from the 5' RACE reads. Here the sample spans 85,000 to 100,000 distinct CDR3 sequences, roughly 12% being singletons. Indicated time point: sample taken at primary tumor resection. The input for sequencing was PBMCs, taken at surgery. These receptors came from a male donor with early-stage non-small cell lung cancer.

This clonotype was seen ten or more times. The chain combines TRBV25-1 with TRBJ2-1; the D gene is possibly TRBD2 (6 bases). V was shortened by 6 bases and J by 4 bases, with 13 bases between the two germline ends. This CDR3 is built from 14 residues. Germline-derived CDR1 and CDR2 are MGHDK and SYGVNS. The CDR3 region is CASRAAGQYNEQFF. CDR3 DNA: TGTGCCAGCAGGGCGGCGGGGCAGTACAATGAGCAGTTCTTC.

The J gene is TRBJ2-7, the V gene TRBV6-2 or TRBV6-3; no reliable D call. Germline-derived CDR1 and CDR2 are MNHEY and SVGEGT. V lost 5 bases to trimming and J lost 0 bases, with 17 bases between them. The CDR3 runs to 16 residues. The CDR3 loop is CASSPLRLASSYEQYF. In DNA, the CDR3 is TGTGCCAGCAGTCCCCTCCGACTGGCGAGCTCCTACGAGCAGTACTTC.

This CDR3 is CATSKGTSGGRVVTGELFF. The DNA of the CDR3 is TGTGCCACCAGCAAAGGGACTAGCGGGGGCCGAGTCGTCACCGGGGAGCTGTTTTTT. The rearrangement joins TRBV15 to TRBJ2-2, with 14 bases that match TRBD2. V lost 4 bases to trimming and J lost 4 bases; unmatched junction nucleotides: 11. Germline CDR1 LNHNV, CDR2 YYDKDF (reference sequence). CDR3 length: 19 amino acids.

This clonotype was observed a few times. V is TRBV5-1 and J is TRBJ2-5; weak D call: TRBD2 (6 bases). Germline-derived CDR1 and CDR2 are SGHRS and YFSETQ. There are 14 residues in the CDR3. Deletions cut 2 bases from V and 2 bases from J, with 10 bases between. As DNA, the CDR3 is TGCGCCAGCAGCTTAGGGAGGATTCAAGAGACCCAGTACTTC. Amino acids: CASSLGRIQETQYF.

This chain links TRBV12-3 or TRBV12-4 with TRBJ1-1; no reliable D call. V was trimmed by 8 bases and J by 3 bases, leaving 16 bases between them. The CDR3 has 14 residues. Here the CDR3 reads CASVRLTADTEAFF. As DNA, the CDR3 is TGTGCCAGCGTGAGACTCACAGCGGACACTGAAGCTTTCTTT.

The V and J genes are TRBV6-2 or TRBV6-3 and TRBJ1-1; D remains unclear. The CDR3 length is 13 residues. Looked up from germline, CDR1 is MNHEY and CDR2 is SVGEGT. V was trimmed by 2 bases and J by 4 bases, leaving 8 bases between them. In nucleotides, the CDR3 is TGTGCCAGCAGTTACGTTCAGCTCACTGAAGCTTTCTTT. Its translation: CASSYVQLTEAFF.

This chain uses TRBV20-1 with TRBJ2-7; D is unclear. With 5 bases removed from V and 7 bases from J, the gap between germline ends came to 12 bases. The germline V gene encodes CDR1 DFQATT and CDR2 SNEGSKA (reference sequence). The CDR3 has 11 residues. The CDR3 loop is CSASRIGEQYF. In nucleotides, the CDR3 is TGCAGTGCTTCCCGGATCGGGGAGCAGTACTTC.

This clonotype has just a few counts. V usage is TRBV7-6 and J usage is TRBJ2-1; 7 bases match TRBD2. The CDR3 has 14 amino acids. Germline V gives CDR1 SGHVS, CDR2 FNYEAQ. The ends lost 0 bases at V and 7 bases at J; junction bases unmatched: 3. CDR3 sequence: CASSLAGLTNEQFF. DNA of the CDR3: TGTGCCAGCAGCTTAGCGGGACTAACGAATGAGCAGTTCTTC.

This clonotype was found a few times. The chain couples TRBV19 to TRBJ2-1, with 10 bases fitting TRBD1. Unmatched junction bases numbered 10, after V lost 9 bases and J lost 5 bases. CDR1 and CDR2 (germline): LNHDA, SQIVND (reference sequence). The CDR3 totals 15 residues. DNA for the CDR3: TGTGCCAGCAGCGACGGACAGGGGGGGAACAATGAGCAGTTCTTC. It translates to CASSDGQGGNNEQFF.

J is TRBJ2-3 and V is TRBV5-1; TRBD2 aligns across 13 bases. The CDR3 runs to 17 residues. In germline, CDR1 is SGHRS, CDR2 YFSETQ. Trimming at V came to 4 bases and at J to 3 bases, leaving 8 bases not matched to a gene. The CDR3 sequence: CASSPRLAGGMTDTQYF. The CDR3 bases are TGCGCCAGCAGCCCCAGACTAGCGGGGGGAATGACAGATACGCAGTATTTT. The full variable domain, with the rest looked up from reference TRBV5-1 and TRBJ2-3, is KAGVTQTPRYLIKTRGQQVTLSCSPISGHRSVSWYQQTPGQGLQFLFEYFSETQRNKGNFPGRFSGRQFSNSRSEMNVSTLELGDSALYLCASSPRLAGGMTDTQYFGPGTRLTVL.

This clonotype was seen ten or more times. The chain combines TRBV2 with TRBJ2-1, with TRBD2 identical over 10 bases. The V and J ends lost 3 bases and 13 bases, in that order; junction bases with no gene match: 6. The CDR3 runs to 13 residues. The germline V gene has CDR1 SNHLY and CDR2 FYNNEI. The CDR3 is CASSEQREGEQFF. CDR3 in DNA: TGTGCCAGCAGTGAGCAGCGGGAGGGCGAACAGTTCTTC.

The sample holds a few counts of this clonotype. The V call is TRBV7-2, the J call TRBJ1-5; no clear D. Between the trimmed V and J ends, which lost 1 base and 2 bases, there was a span of 18 bases. Per the germline V gene, CDR1 is SGHTA and CDR2 is FQGNSA. The CDR3 is 18 residues long. CDR3 DNA sequence: TGTGCCAGCAGCTTAGATTCCACGCGGAATACGGGCAATCAGCCCCAGCATTTT. Translated, it gives CASSLDSTRNTGNQPQHF.

The sample holds a few counts of this clonotype. This chain uses TRBV7-9 with TRBJ2-3; the match to TRBD2 covers 7 bases. Losses at the gene ends were 5 bases for V and 1 base for J; bases not matched to a gene: 9. Per the germline V gene, CDR1 is SEHNR and CDR2 is FQNEAQ (reference sequence). This CDR3 has 16 amino acids. The CDR3 coding sequence is TGTGCCAGCAGCCCCCCGCTAGCGGAGGGCACAGATACGCAGTATTTT. Translating it yields CASSPPLAEGTDTQYF.

This clonotype was observed many times. In DNA, the CDR3 is TGCAGTGCTACCGTTCTAGCGGGGGTCACAGATACGCAGTATTTT. Its protein is CSATVLAGVTDTQYF. This chain links TRBV20-1 with TRBJ2-3; 10 bases align to TRBD2. The V segment lost 4 bases and the J segment 2 bases; nucleotides outside the gene matches: 6. The germline gives CDR1 DFQATT, CDR2 SNEGSKA (reference sequence). CDR3 size: 15 residues.

The rearrangement links TRBV6-2 or TRBV6-3 to TRBJ2-3; unclear D gene. This CDR3 comprises 13 residues. Trimming shortened V by 6 bases and J by 0 bases, and 7 bases separated the two germline ends. Germline V CDR1 and CDR2: MNHEY, SVGEGT. CDR3 protein: CASREISTDTQYF. For the CDR3, the DNA is TGTGCCAGCAGGGAGATCAGCACAGATACGCAGTATTTT.

This clonotype was observed a few times. The chain links TRBV6-5 to TRBJ1-1; 9 bases agree with TRBD1. CDR3 length: 15 residues. The J segment lost 7 bases and the V segment lost 6 bases, leaving 12 bases of the junction unmatched. CDR1 and CDR2 (germline): MNHEY, SVGAGI. The CDR3 loop reads CASRTYRGRRGEAFF. In DNA, the CDR3 is TGTGCCAGCAGAACTTACAGGGGGCGAAGGGGTGAAGCTTTCTTT.

The chain combines TRBV5-5 with TRBJ2-7; 9 bases map to TRBD2. The germline V gene encodes CDR1 SGHKS and CDR2 YYEKEE (reference sequence). This CDR3 has 14 amino acids. V shed 7 bases, J shed 2 bases, and the junction held 7 bases outside the gene matches. The CDR3 spells CASSQRGDAYEQYF. CDR3 bases: TGTGCCAGCTCCCAGCGGGGGGATGCCTACGAGCAGTACTTC.

This clonotype has a handful of counts. CDR3 amino acids: CASSQGPYNEQFF. In DNA, the CDR3 is TGTGCCAGCAGCCAAGGACCTTACAATGAGCAGTTCTTC. The chain joins TRBV14 to TRBJ2-1; no reliable D call. Germline assignment: CDR1 SGHDN and CDR2 FVKESK. V was clipped by 1 base and J by 4 bases, with 5 bases between them. CDR3 length: 13 amino acids.

The sample holds many counts of this clonotype. The J gene is TRBJ2-5, the V gene TRBV15, with D hard to call. Germline CDR1 reads LNHNV; CDR2 reads YYDKDF (reference sequence). The CDR3 has 13 residues. V dropped 4 bases and J dropped 0 bases, with 6 bases sitting between them. The CDR3 spells CATSTPNQETQYF. As DNA, the CDR3 is TGTGCCACCAGCACCCCGAACCAAGAGACCCAGTACTTC.

The chain employs TRBV20-1 and TRBJ2-1; TRBD2 matches 8 bases. The junction had 8 bases not matched to a gene; V was cut back by 1 base and J by 6 bases. The germline V gene has CDR1 DFQATT and CDR2 SNEGSKA (reference sequence). The CDR3 runs 15 residues. The CDR3 here is CSARAGTRVSNEQFF. The CDR3 DNA reads TGCAGTGCTAGAGCCGGGACTAGGGTTTCCAATGAGCAGTTCTTC.